This T cell receptor (beta chain) was obtained from a study of T cell responses to AZD1222 COVID-19 vaccine (dated by TCRdb to about 2021). Turning to the overall study: TCR sequencing was performed for about 250 trial participants, of whom about 200 were given two doses of AZD1222 and approximately 25 were given two doses of MenACWY control vaccine. Trial participants were enrolled into age subgroups of 18-55, 56-69 and 70-plus years, which contained 148, 28 and 57 TCR-sequenced participants, respectively. Overall study outcomes, separate from this receptor: The 56-69-year group was small, and its depth increase did not reach significance, likely because of low power. Conclusions about previously exposed vaccinees were limited because only six AZD1222 recipients were SARS-CoV-2 seropositive at baseline. Reportedly, almost half of the unique spike-specific TCRs recognized epitopes lying outside the regions that are mutated in the B.1.351 and B.1.1.7 variants. After two AZD1222 doses, spike-specific TCR breadth and depth were significantly higher than at day 0 and than in MenACWY recipients. Because no day 14 peak-response samples were available, repertoires were characterized only after the peak T cell response. Participants were mostly white British, with more females than males. The authors suggested clonal diversity may have been underestimated. Vaccine-associated CD4 TCRs spanned the whole spike protein, with dominant responses in regions 160-218 and 743-854.

V loses 2 bases, J loses 4 bases, and the germline ends lie 24 bases apart. In the germline V gene, CDR1 corresponds to SGHDT and CDR2 to YYEEEE. The CDR3 numbers 18 residues from cysteine through phenylalanine. The CDR3 DNA has 54 bases and is translated from base 1. The time point label corresponds to: about 28 days (+/-7) after the second vaccine dose. AZD1222 recipients given second doses at about 4 weeks or at about 12 weeks were pooled, since spike-specific TCR depth and breadth were not found to differ between the two schedules. Vaccinee samples were obtained from the UK trials COV001 and COV002, which included a single-blind randomized controlled phase 2/3 trial of AZD1222 (ChAdOx1 nCoV-19) in healthy adults. For TCRbeta chain sequencing, PBMC samples from trial participants were taken at day 0 and at day 28 after the second dose. With regard to this clone: Its cognate antigen has yet to be identified. Base quality data are lacking; no much larger clone is found one base away.

The CDR3 regions of human TCRbeta chains were analyzed by immunosequencing. The authors processed their data as follows. Repertoire TCRs were checked for matches against a reference library of SARS-CoV-2-specific TCRs that had been generated using the MIRA antigen-specificity platform. Breadth meant the fraction of unique TCRs that were SARS-CoV-2-associated, whereas depth meant the fraction of total T cells that were SARS-CoV-2-associated. Each spike-specific TCR was assigned to its reactive spike region and to a CD4 or CD8 class using the MIRA data. Log10-transformed breadth and depth values were compared by one-way ANOVA with Sidak's multiple comparisons tests. TCRdb re-hosts the immuneACCESS table, in-frame sequences only. Its copies lack some clones; in the studies checked, an unresolved V gene accounts for under half of them, and the cause for the rest is not known. From that table come the V and J calls and clone size; the DNA was used to work out D and trimming. In all, the sample holds more than 70,000 clones, and 85% to 90% of those were seen once. Jointly, the top ten make up 4.5% to 5% of the sample.

This TCR came from an adult who received the AZD1222 COVID-19 vaccine. Here the chain combines TRBV5-6 and TRBJ2-5; the D gene is perhaps TRBD2, on 6 matching bases. The sequencing used peripheral blood, collected 28 days after the second AZD1222 dose. The CDR3 sequence is CASSLRGQGNRRGETQYF. In nucleotide form, the sequence is TGTGCCAGCAGCTTAAGGGGCCAGGGTAATCGGAGGGGAGAGACCCAGTACTTC.